This T cell receptor (beta chain) was sequenced for a study of cytomegalovirus exposure and HLA in healthy donors. Study details: Among the roughly 400 donors who were genotyped, roughly 76% fell in the genetic ancestry cluster that is associated with self-reported Caucasian donors.

This clone was counted only a few times. Amplification used 60 Vbeta primers and 13 Jbeta primers. Measured with immunoSEQ multiplex PCR; TCRdb has only the in-frame clones, and not every one. The sample holds 20,000 to 25,000 clones, over 75% seen once. This CDR3 has 16 amino acids. The germline CDR1 and CDR2 sequences are MGHRA and YSYEKL. With 4 bases removed from V and 4 bases from J, the gap between germline ends came to 17 bases. This receptor was identified in a man aged 55 to 70 in good health and CMV-seronegative. V and J are TRBV4-1 and TRBJ1-5; perhaps TRBD1 as D (5 bases). Source material: PBMCs. The CDR3 nucleotides are TGCGCCAGCAGCCTTCACGGCAGGGCAAGGAATCAGCCCCAGCATTTT. Protein: CASSLHGRARNQPQHF.